The text below deals with one TCR beta chain. The antigen remains unidentified. Collection of 9.5 to 10 milliliters of peripheral blood was performed for each donor. The data stem from a study of blood T cells in healthy people across ages. Overall study results and limits: Per million T cells, the diversity of TCR beta decreased roughly linearly as age advanced. The unsorted PBMCs prevented any conclusive comparison of naive versus antigen-experienced cells.

Germline CDR1 is MDHEN and CDR2 is SYDVKM. The CDR3 loop spans 16 amino acids. Trimming took off 6 bases at V and 13 bases at J, with 28 bases between the two ends. The authors ran a second PCR of 7 to 11 cycles using a sample-barcoded 5' primer and a J-beta primer mix. TCRdb re-called the 5' RACE reads through MiXCR, storing one row per CDR3 protein. The table lists around 750,000 distinct CDR3 sequences, approximately 53% of them singletons. This rearrangement joins TRBV28 to TRBJ2-1, with D possibly matching TRBD1 (7 bases). The TCR comes from a man of 80 years or more in good health. Sequenced input: blood. CDR3 region: CASSSTTGEVGETQFF. CDR3 nucleotides: TGTGCCAGCAGCTCAACTACAGGGGAGGTAGGGGAGACCCAGTTCTTC.